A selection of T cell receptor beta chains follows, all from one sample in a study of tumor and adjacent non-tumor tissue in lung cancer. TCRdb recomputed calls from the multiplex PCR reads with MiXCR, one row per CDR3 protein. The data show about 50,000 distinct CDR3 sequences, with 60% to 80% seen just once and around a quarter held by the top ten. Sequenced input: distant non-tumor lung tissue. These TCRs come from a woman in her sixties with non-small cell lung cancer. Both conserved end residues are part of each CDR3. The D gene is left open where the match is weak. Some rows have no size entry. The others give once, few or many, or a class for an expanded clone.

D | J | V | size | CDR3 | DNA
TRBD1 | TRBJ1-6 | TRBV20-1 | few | CSATVRGTGPSSYNSPLHF | TGCAGTGCTACGGTTAGGGGGACAGGGCCAAGCTCCTATAATTCACCCCTCCACTTT
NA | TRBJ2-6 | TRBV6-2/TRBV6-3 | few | CASSYSPSGANVMTF | TGTGCCAGCAGTTACTCGCCCTCTGGGGCTAACGTCATGACTTTC
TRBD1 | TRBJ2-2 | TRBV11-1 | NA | CANSAWTGVSTGGLFF | TGTGCCAACAGCGCCTGGACAGGGGTGAGCACCGGGGGGCTGTTTTTT
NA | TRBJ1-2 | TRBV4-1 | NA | CTSSQTAGLYGYTF | TGTACCAGCAGCCAAACCGCCGGCCTCTATGGCTACACCTTC
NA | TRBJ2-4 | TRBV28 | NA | CASSSPQGGLTKNIEYF | TGTGCCAGCAGTAGCCCACAAGGGGGACTCACCAAAAACATTGAGTACTTC
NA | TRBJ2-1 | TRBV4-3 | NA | CANNQVRARTSNEQFF | TGCGCCAACAACCAAGTTAGGGCTCGGACATCTAATGAGCAGTTCTTC
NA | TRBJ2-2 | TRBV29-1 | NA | CCLEGGGELFF | TGCTGCCTGGAAGGGGGGGGGGAGCTGTTTTTT
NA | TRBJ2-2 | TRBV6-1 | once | CGGETDNTGEMFF | TGTGGCGGGGAGACAGACAACACCGGGGAGATGTTTTTT
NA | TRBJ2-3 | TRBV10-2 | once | CASMHRVDTQYF | TGCGCCAGCATGCACAGGGTCGATACGCAGTATTTT
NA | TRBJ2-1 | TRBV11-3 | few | CASSDHGVVDQFF | TGTGCCAGCAGCGACCACGGGGTTGTGGATCAATTCTTC
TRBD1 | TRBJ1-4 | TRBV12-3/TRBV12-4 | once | CASSSTGGFEKLFF | TGTGCCAGCAGCTCGACAGGGGGCTTTGAAAAACTGTTTTTT
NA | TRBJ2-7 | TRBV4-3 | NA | CASSQHPVAGFSYEQYF | TGCGCCAGCAGCCAACACCCAGTGGCAGGCTTCTCCTATGAGCAGTACTTC
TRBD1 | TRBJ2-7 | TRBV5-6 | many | CASSPGQGYYEQYF | TGTGCCAGCAGCCCCGGACAGGGATACTACGAGCAGTACTTC
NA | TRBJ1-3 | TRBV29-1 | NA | CSLEAGMAGNTIYF | TGCAGCCTTGAGGCAGGGATGGCCGGAAACACTATATATTTT
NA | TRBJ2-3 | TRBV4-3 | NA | CASSQDRNTDTEYF | TGCGCCAGCAGCCAGGACCGTAACACAGATACGGAGTATTTT
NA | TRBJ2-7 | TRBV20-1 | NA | CSASQDASDEQYF | TGCAGTGCAAGCCAGGATGCTAGCGACGAGCAGTACTTC
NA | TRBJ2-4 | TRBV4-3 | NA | CASSLGTCERNIRYF | TGCGCCAGCAGCTTGGGGACCTGTGAGAGAAACATTCGATACTTC
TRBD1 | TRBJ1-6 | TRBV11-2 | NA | CGSADFANRGPSSPLHF | TGTGGCAGCGCTGACTTTGCGAACAGGGGGCCGAGCTCACCCCTCCACTTC
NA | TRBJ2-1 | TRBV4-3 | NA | CVSSQRTGTPDSSYNEQFF | TGCGTCAGCAGCCAACGTACCGGGACTCCTGATAGCTCCTACAATGAGCAGTTCTTC
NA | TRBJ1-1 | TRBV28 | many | CASSLPSRNTEAFF | TGTGCCAGCAGTCTCCCCTCCCGGAACACTGAAGCTTTCTTT
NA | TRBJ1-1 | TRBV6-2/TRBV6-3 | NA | CASTSRGASEAFF | TGTGCCAGCACATCTCGGGGGGCCTCAGAAGCTTTCTTT
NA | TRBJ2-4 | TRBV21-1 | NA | CASSKASGDRGPKVNIQYF | TGTGCCAGCAGCAAAGCCAGCGGGGACAGGGGGCCGAAAGTTAACATTCAGTACTTC
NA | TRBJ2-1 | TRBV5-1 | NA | CASSLGLNEQFF | TGCGCCAGCAGCCTTGGTCTCAATGAGCAGTTCTTC
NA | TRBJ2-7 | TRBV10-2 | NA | CADAASYRDHEQYF | TGCGCTGACGCGGCAAGCTACCGAGACCACGAGCAGTATTTC
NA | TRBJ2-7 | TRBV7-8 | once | CASSLSYAGWSSYEQYF | TGTGCTAGCAGCTTGTCGTACGCGGGCTGGAGCTCCTACGAGCAGTACTTC
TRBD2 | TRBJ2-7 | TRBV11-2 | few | CASSNSGGAVGQYF | TGTGCAAGCAGCAATAGCGGGGGGGCTGTCGGGCAGTACTTC
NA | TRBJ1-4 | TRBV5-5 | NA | CASSLKGQLSEKLFF | TGTGCCAGCAGCTTGAAAGGACAGCTTAGTGAAAAACTGTTTTTT
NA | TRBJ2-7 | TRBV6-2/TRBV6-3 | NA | CASSTLAGPSYEQCF | TGTGCCAGCAGCACCCTAGCAGGTCCTTCCTACGAGCAGTGCTTC
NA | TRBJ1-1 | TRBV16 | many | CASSALGGNTEAFF | TGTGCCAGCAGCGCCCTTGGGGGGAACACTGAAGCTTTCTTT
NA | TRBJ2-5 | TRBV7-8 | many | CASSLAVRTQETQYF | TGTGCCAGCAGCTTAGCTGTGCGGACCCAAGAGACCCAGTACTTC
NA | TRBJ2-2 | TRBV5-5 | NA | CASNKVAGNTGEMFF | TGTGCCAGCAACAAGGTGGCGGGCAACACCGGGGAGATGTTTTTT
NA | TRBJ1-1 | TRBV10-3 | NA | CNISEAKGVGRNTEAFF | TGTAACATCAGTGAGGCTAAGGGTGTGGGACGGAACACTGAAGCTTTCTTT
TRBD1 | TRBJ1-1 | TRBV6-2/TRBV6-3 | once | CASSYIGTGLNTEAFF | TGTGCCAGCAGTTACATCGGGACAGGGCTTAACACTGAAGCTTTCTTT
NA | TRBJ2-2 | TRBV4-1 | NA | CASNQDWIGELFF | TGCGCCAGCAACCAGGACTGGATCGGGGAGCTGTTTTTT
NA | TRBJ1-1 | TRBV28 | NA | CAIRPQGPTITEAFF | TGTGCCATCAGGCCACAGGGACCCACTATCACTGAAGCTTTCTTT
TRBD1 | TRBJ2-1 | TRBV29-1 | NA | CSVPGQGDNEQLF | TGCAGCGTTCCAGGACAGGGTGACAATGAGCAGCTCTTC
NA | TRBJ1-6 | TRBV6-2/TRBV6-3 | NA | CTSSENSPLHF | TGTACCAGCAGTGAGAATTCACCCCTCCACTTT
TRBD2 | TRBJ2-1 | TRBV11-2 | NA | CASSPPQLAGGPNEQFF | TGTGCCAGCAGCCCCCCCCAGCTAGCGGGGGGTCCCAATGAGCAGTTCTTC
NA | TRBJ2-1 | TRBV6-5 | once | CAISYPLSGAAAREQFF | TGTGCCATCAGTTACCCGCTGAGCGGAGCGGCAGCTCGTGAACAGTTCTTC
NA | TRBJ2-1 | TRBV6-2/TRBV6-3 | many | CASSPVLSGNEQFF | TGTGCCAGCAGCCCCGTCTTAAGCGGTAATGAGCAGTTCTTC
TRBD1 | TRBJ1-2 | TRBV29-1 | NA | CSVHWTGMEGYTF | TGCAGCGTTCATTGGACAGGGATGGAAGGCTACACCTTC
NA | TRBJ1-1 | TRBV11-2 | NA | CPGSLDGYTEAFF | TGTCCCGGCAGCCTAGACGGGTACACTGAAGCCTTCTTT
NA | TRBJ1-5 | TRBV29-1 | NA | CSARVSRSGQPQHF | TGCAGCGCTAGGGTCAGTAGGAGCGGGCAGCCCCAGCATTTT
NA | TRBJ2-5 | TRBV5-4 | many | CASSSRTGEETQYF | TGTGCCAGCAGCTCCCGGACGGGCGAAGAGACCCAGTACTTC
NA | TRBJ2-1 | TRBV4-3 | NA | CASSQGGRNLYNEEFF | TGCGCCAGCAGCCAAGGGGGAAGGAATCTCTACAACGAGGAGTTCTTC
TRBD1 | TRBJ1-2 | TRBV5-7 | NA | CASSLPNRGTGGNTF | TGTGCCAGCAGCCTGCCCAACAGGGGGACCGGCGGCAACACCTTC
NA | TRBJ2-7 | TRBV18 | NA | CASPPPQQGGNYEQYF | TGTGCCAGCCCACCACCCCAACAGGGAGGGAACTACGAGCAGTACTTC
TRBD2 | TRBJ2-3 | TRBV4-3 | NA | CFSSPLAGGVTDTQYF | TGCTTCAGCAGCCCACTAGCGGGAGGAGTCACAGATACGCAGTATTTT
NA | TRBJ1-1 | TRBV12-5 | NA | CDSATGINGVTEAFF | TGTGATAGTGCCACAGGGATAAATGGGGTCACTGAAGCTTTCTTT
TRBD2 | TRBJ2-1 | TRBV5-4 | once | CVSSFAGTRGNGQFF | TGTGTCAGCAGCTTTGCCGGGACTAGGGGCAATGGGCAGTTCTTC
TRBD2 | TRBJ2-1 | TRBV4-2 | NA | CASSHVRASGGPNEQFF | TGTGCCAGCAGCCATGTTCGGGCTAGCGGGGGCCCAAATGAGCAGTTCTTC
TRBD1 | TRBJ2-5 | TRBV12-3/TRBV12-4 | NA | CASSLRLTGGASQETQYF | TGTGCCAGCTCCCTAAGACTGACAGGGGGAGCATCGCAAGAGACCCAGTACTTC
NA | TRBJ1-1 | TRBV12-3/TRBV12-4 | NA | CVSSAGRANTEAFF | TGTGTGAGCAGTGCCGGACGGGCGAACACTGAAGCTTTCTTT
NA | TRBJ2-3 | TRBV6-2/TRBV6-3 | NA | CASSYGASTGMQYF | TGTGCCAGCAGTTACGGAGCTAGCACAGGTATGCAGTATTTT
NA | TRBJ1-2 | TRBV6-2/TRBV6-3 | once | CACRMANLYGYTF | TGTGCCTGCAGAATGGCGAACCTCTATGGCTACACTTTC